These 15 T cell receptor beta chains originate from one sample sequenced in a study of shared clonotypes between healthy human individuals (dated by TCRdb to 2018 to 2021). Library creation used the immunoSEQ multiplex PCR assay. TCRdb stores this immuneACCESS table with in-frame sequences only. Part of the clones is absent; in the studies checked, under half of the shortfall reflects unresolved V genes, and no reason is known for the rest. The sample table holds approximately 600,000 clones, of which approximately 95% were seen once. The ten largest clones represent 0.11% of the sample. For the CD8 naive samples, CD45RO-negative cells were positively selected for CCR7, yielding a CD45RA+CCR7+ population from which TemRA cells were excluded. The specimen was naive CD8+ T cells sorted from blood. The label giving this sample's cell subset or site can be read as: CD45RA+CCR7+. Receptor source: a woman aged 25 to 45 in good health.

The chain uses TRBV7-6 and TRBJ2-7, with TRBD2 matching 13 bases. Germline CDR1 is SGHVS and CDR2 is FNYEAQ. Trimming took 3 bases from V and 4 from J; bases not matched to a gene: 6. The CDR3 runs to 16 residues. Written as DNA, the CDR3 is TGTGCCAGCAGCTTGGGACTAGCGGGAAGTAGGTACGAGCAGTACTTC. This encodes CASSLGLAGSRYEQYF.

This clone was observed once. The identical CDR3 is also encoded by other nucleotide sequences in the sample. The CDR3 bases are TGTGCCAGCAGCTTACGGGACAGGGGATCCGGGGAGCTGTTTTTT. The encoded protein is CASSLRDRGSGELFF. The rearrangement links TRBV7-9 to TRBJ2-2; 10 bases are shared with TRBD1. The CDR3 totals 15 residues. Trimming took 2 bases from V and 6 from J; bases not matched to a gene: 3. CDR1 and CDR2 (germline): SEHNR, FQNEAQ (reference sequence).

This chain joins TRBV30 and TRBJ1-2, with 9 bases matching TRBD1. The CDR3 is made up of 14 amino acids. Trimming took 5 bases from V and 3 from J; bases not matched to a gene: 7. Looked up from germline, CDR1 is GTSNPN and CDR2 is SVGIG (reference sequence). CDR3 region: CAWSSGQGYYGYTF. The CDR3 region has the DNA TGTGCCTGGTCCTCGGGACAGGGATACTATGGCTACACCTTC.

The rearrangement uses TRBV11-2 and TRBJ2-5, with D unresolved. The CDR3 has 13 residues. The germline V and J ends were trimmed by 5 bases and 5 bases, with 12 bases remaining between them. CDR1 is SGHAT, CDR2 FQNNGV, per germline. The CDR3 coding sequence is TGTGCCAGCAGCACCGGCGGTGTGGAGACCCAGTACTTC. It codes for CASSTGGVETQYF.

The chain is built from TRBV13 and TRBJ2-6; 7 bases are a match to TRBD1. This CDR3 contains 18 residues. CDR1 PRHDT and CDR2 FYEKMQ come from the germline V gene (reference sequence). V was clipped by 3 bases and J by 0 bases; unmatched bases: 8. As DNA, the CDR3 is TGTGCCAGCAGCTTCTCTCAGGGGGTAACCTCTGGGGCCAACGTCCTGACTTTC. Translated, it gives CASSFSQGVTSGANVLTF.

This clone occurred once. The sample carries other DNA sequences with the same CDR3. This chain links TRBV5-1 with TRBJ2-7; tentatively, D is TRBD2 (5 bases). Looked up from germline, CDR1 is SGHRS and CDR2 is YFSETQ. The CDR3 contains 13 residues. V shed 0 bases and J shed 4 bases, with 8 bases lying between them. The CDR3 DNA sequence: TGCGCCAGCAGCTTGGGCGGAGGTTACGAGCAGTACTTC. Translating gives CASSLGGGYEQYF.

This chain uses TRBV7-9 with TRBJ2-7; TRBD2 agrees at 9 bases. The CDR3 totals 15 residues. Germline values: CDR1 SEHNR, CDR2 FQNEAQ (reference sequence). J lost 5 bases, V lost 6 bases, and 11 bases had no gene match. DNA of the CDR3: TGTGCCAGCAGTCAAATGGTAGCGGGAGTCCACGAGCAGTACTTC. Its translation is CASSQMVAGVHEQYF.

The chain combines TRBV28 with TRBJ1-2; D not certain. Trimming left V 6 bases short and J 7 bases short, with 9 bases between. Looked up from germline, CDR1 is MDHEN and CDR2 is SYDVKM. The CDR3 covers 11 residues. This chain's CDR3 is CASRMRSGYTF. CDR3 coding DNA: TGTGCCAGCAGGATGAGGAGTGGCTACACCTTC.

The CDR3 protein is CASSPPQTSIYEQYF. The CDR3 nucleotides are TGTGCCAGCTCACCACCGCAGACATCGATCTACGAGCAGTACTTC. The chain employs TRBV18 and TRBJ2-7, with D uncertain. The germline V gene encodes CDR1 KGHSH and CDR2 LQKENI. V was pared by 0 bases and J by 3 bases, with 12 bases between. The CDR3 is 15 residues long. The complete variable domain, with remaining parts taken from reference TRBV18 and TRBJ2-7, reads NAGVMQNPRHLVRRRGQEARLRCSPMKGHSHVYWYRQLPEEGLKFMVYLQKENIIDESGMPKERFSAEFPKEGPSILRIQQVVRGDSAAYFCASSPPQTSIYEQYFGPGTRLTVT.

This clone appeared once. The chain carries TRBV7-8 and TRBJ2-7, with D possibly TRBD1 on 5 matching bases. The germline gives CDR1 SGHVS, CDR2 FQNEAQ. CDR3 length: 17 residues. V lost 1 base to trimming and J lost 2 bases, with 18 bases between them. CDR3 sequence: CASSLVSQTEYTYEQYF. The CDR3 coding sequence is TGTGCCAGCAGCTTAGTTTCCCAGACAGAGTACACCTACGAGCAGTACTTC.

The CDR3 coding sequence is TGTGCCAGCAGTGGACTGACAGGCCAGAACACTGAAGCTTTCTTT. Translating it yields CASSGLTGQNTEAFF. The gene calls are TRBV25-1 and TRBJ1-1; TRBD1 is a possible D gene (6 bases). CDR1 and CDR2 (germline): MGHDK, SYGVNS. The V end was cut by 4 bases, the J end by 1 base, with 13 bases between. The CDR3 sequence is 15 residues long. Drawing the rest from reference TRBV25-1 and TRBJ1-1, the complete variable domain is EADIYQTPRYLVIGTGKKITLECSQTMGHDKMYWYQQDPGMELHLIHYSYGVNSTEKGDLSSESTVSRIRTEHFPLTLESARPSHTSQYLCASSGLTGQNTEAFFGQGTRLTVV.

As concerns this clone: Other nucleotide sequences from this sample produce the same CDR3. The chain recombines TRBV5-4 with TRBJ2-6; D gene unclear. Trimming took 0 bases from V and 1 from J, leaving 5 bases between them. CDR1 is SGHNT and CDR2 is YYREEE in the germline V gene (reference sequence). The CDR3 covers 15 residues. The CDR3, as DNA: TGTGCCAGCAGCTTGGTGGGGTCTGGGGCCAACGTCCTGACTTTC. Amino acid sequence: CASSLVGSGANVLTF.

This chain links TRBV19 with TRBJ1-1; D is possibly TRBD1 (5 bases). The CDR3 is 14 amino acids. Germline V gene lookup returns CDR1 LNHDA and CDR2 SQIVND (reference sequence). The germline V and J ends were trimmed by 2 bases and 2 bases, with 9 bases remaining between them. The CDR3, as DNA: TGTGCCAGTAGTATATTACAGGTAAACACTGAAGCTTTCTTT. Its protein is CASSILQVNTEAFF.

The chain employs TRBV27 and TRBJ1-5; D ambiguous. The CDR3 is made up of 15 amino acids. Germline CDR1 is MNHEY and CDR2 is SMNVEV (reference sequence). V was cut by 4 bases and J by 0 bases, with 10 bases left in between. CDR3 nucleotide sequence: TGTGCCAGCAGTTCGACGGTCTATAGCAATCAGCCCCAGCATTTT. It encodes CASSSTVYSNQPQHF.

The chain carries TRBV28 and TRBJ2-1; 10 nucleotides align to TRBD2. V lost 3 bases and J lost 6; bases outside the gene matches: 5. This CDR3 comprises 15 residues. Germline CDR1 reads MDHEN; CDR2 reads SYDVKM. The CDR3 DNA reads as TGTGCCAGCAGTTTCGGTACTAGCGGGATCAATGAGCAGTTCTTC. It specifies CASSFGTSGINEQFF.